This T cell receptor beta chain originates from a study of blood T cell repertoires in COVID-19. Deletions cut 7 bases from V and 0 bases from J, with 12 bases between. This CDR3 region has 15 residues. In germline, CDR1 is SNHLY, CDR2 FYNNEI. This clone has a handful of counts. The table came from immunoSEQ multiplex PCR; TCRdb's copy has only in-frame clones and leaves some out. This sample has 310,000 or so clones, with roughly 87% found just once. The sequence was obtained from a woman aged 30 to 39 who had recovered from COVID-19. Specimen: PBMCs or T cells enriched from blood (not recorded which). The chain is built from TRBV2 and TRBJ1-4; no clear D. The chain's CDR3 is CASTEGSSTNEKLFF. The CDR3 DNA is TGTGCCAGCACCGAAGGGAGCTCAACTAATGAAAAACTGTTTTTT.